The 14 T cell receptor beta chains reported below all come from one sample, sequenced in a study of blood T cell repertoires in COVID-19 (dated by TCRdb to about 2020). The library was generated by the immunoSEQ multiplex PCR assay. TCRdb re-hosts the immuneACCESS table, in-frame sequences only. Its copies lack some clones; in the studies checked, an unresolved V gene accounts for under half of them, and the cause for the rest is not known. For this sample the table gives 150,000 to 170,000 clones, of which roughly 84% were detected only once. Over 10% of the sample is taken by the ten largest. The sample was peripheral blood. These receptors all stem from a woman aged 55 to 70 with COVID-19, enrolled during active disease.

The chain recombines TRBV5-1 with TRBJ2-5, with 10 bases aligning to TRBD2. This CDR3 has 17 amino acids. The germline V gene encodes CDR1 SGHRS and CDR2 YFSETQ. V lost 6 bases and J lost 2; bases outside the gene matches: 13. CDR3 sequence: CASTRSSGRTSQETQYF. The CDR3 region has the DNA TGCGCCAGCACCCGGAGTAGCGGGAGGACCTCACAAGAGACCCAGTACTTC.

The chain uses TRBV7-2 and TRBJ1-3; the D gene is possibly TRBD1 (5 bases). CDR1 is SGHTA and CDR2 is FQGNSA in the germline V gene. The CDR3 totals 17 residues. V was shortened by 1 base and J by 0 bases, with 13 bases between the two germline ends. The CDR3 DNA sequence: TGTGCCAGCAGCTTAGTTAGTGGGGCGCTCTCTGGAAACACCATATATTTT. The encoded protein is CASSLVSGALSGNTIYF.

J is TRBJ1-2 and V is TRBV19; D is possibly TRBD1 (6 bases). V was shortened by 3 bases and J by 4 bases, with 15 bases between the two germline ends. The CDR3 runs to 15 residues. The V gene's germline CDR1 is LNHDA and CDR2 SQIVND (reference sequence). The CDR3 protein is CASSISTGSGYGYTF. The CDR3 DNA reads TGTGCCAGTAGTATCTCAACAGGGTCAGGCTATGGCTACACCTTC.

V is TRBV13 and J is TRBJ2-1, with 15 positions matching TRBD2. There are 18 residues in the CDR3. The junction had 8 bases not matched to a gene; V was cut back by 4 bases and J by 4 bases. Germline assignment: CDR1 PRHDT and CDR2 FYEKMQ (reference sequence). CDR3 DNA: TGTGCCAGCAGCTCGGGACTAGCGGGAGGATTACTTTACAATGAGCAGTTCTTC. The encoded protein is CASSSGLAGGLLYNEQFF.

This clone was observed once. The V and J genes are TRBV30 and TRBJ1-2; tentative D call: TRBD1 (5 bases). Germline loops: CDR1 GTSNPN, CDR2 SVGIG (reference sequence). V lost 5 bases to trimming and J lost 8 bases, with 21 bases between them. The CDR3 extends over 14 amino acids. The CDR3 DNA sequence: TGTGCCTGGGCGAGGGACTTCCAGGGAAGGGGCTACACCTTC. Its translation is CAWARDFQGRGYTF.

This chain uses TRBV29-1 with TRBJ2-7; 10 bases align to TRBD1. V shed 6 bases, J shed 6 bases, and the junction held 8 bases outside the gene matches. Germline CDR1 SQVTM, CDR2 ANQGSEA. CDR3 size: 13 residues. The chain's CDR3 is CSVTRDRGPEQYF. CDR3 DNA: TGCAGCGTGACCCGGGACAGGGGTCCCGAGCAGTACTTC.

The CDR3 here is CASRDNRAGYNEQFF. CDR3 in DNA: TGTGCCAGCAGGGACAACCGTGCTGGCTACAATGAGCAGTTCTTC. The gene calls are TRBV2 and TRBJ2-1; TRBD1 is a possible D gene (5 bases). Trimming cost V 6 bases and J 3 bases, with 15 bases left between them. CDR1 SNHLY and CDR2 FYNNEI come from the germline V gene. The CDR3 has 15 residues.

The rearrangement links TRBV5-1 to TRBJ2-5, with D perhaps TRBD2 (6 bases). CDR1 and CDR2 (germline): SGHRS, YFSETQ. CDR3 length: 14 residues. With 3 bases removed from V and 1 base from J, the gap between germline ends came to 10 bases. CDR3 residues: CASSSGVIQETQYF. The DNA of the CDR3 is TGCGCCAGCAGCTCGGGGGTGATCCAAGAGACCCAGTACTTC.

The chain carries TRBV19 and TRBJ1-5; 10 nucleotides agree with TRBD1. J was trimmed by 2 bases and V by 4 bases; bases with no gene match: 8. The CDR3 runs 17 residues. Germline lookup yields CDR1 LNHDA and CDR2 SQIVND (reference sequence). The CDR3 here is CASSTRDRGSGNQPQHF. The CDR3 DNA sequence: TGTGCCAGTAGTACCCGGGACAGGGGCTCGGGCAATCAGCCCCAGCATTTT.

The genes are TRBV23-1 and TRBJ2-3; D call uncertain. TRBV23-1 is treated as an ORF (open reading frame) with a function not yet certain. Trimming cost V 9 bases and J 0 bases, with 10 bases left between them. The CDR3 has 13 residues. For the CDR3, the DNA is TGCGCCAGGAGGAGAGTAAGCACAGATACGCAGTATTTT. Translation: CARRRVSTDTQYF.

CDR3 region: CASRTQGYGYTF. The CDR3 bases are TGTGCCAGCCGAACCCAGGGCTATGGCTACACCTTC. This chain joins TRBV11-2 and TRBJ1-2, with D possibly matching TRBD1 (5 bases). V was trimmed by 8 bases and J by 4 bases, leaving 11 bases between them. This CDR3 has 12 residues. Per germline, CDR1 SGHAT and CDR2 FQNNGV.

This chain connects TRBV5-1 to TRBJ1-1, with 11 bases that match TRBD1. The germline CDR1 and CDR2 sequences are SGHRS and YFSETQ. V dropped 3 bases and J dropped 5; count of bases not matched to a gene: 3. The CDR3 runs 14 residues. CDR3 in DNA: TGCGCCAGCAGCTCGGACAGGGGGCAGACTGAAGCTTTCTTT. As protein: CASSSDRGQTEAFF.

V and J are TRBV3-1 (or the pseudogene TRBV3-2) and TRBJ1-2; D is possibly TRBD1 (6 bases). The CDR3 length is 15 residues. Germline V gene sequence: CDR1 LGHDT, CDR2 YNNKEL (reference sequence). Trimming took 4 bases from V and 4 from J, leaving 16 bases between them. The DNA of the CDR3 is TGTGCCAGCAGCCTCCCGGGAGGGGGAGGCTATGGCTACACCTTC. Its protein product is CASSLPGGGGYGYTF.

J is TRBJ1-2 and V is TRBV28; D may be TRBD1 (5 bases). The V and J ends lost 2 bases and 7 bases respectively, with 17 bases between them. This CDR3 spans 15 amino acids. Germline-derived CDR1 and CDR2 are MDHEN and SYDVKM. CDR3 amino acids: CASSLQAGLGFGYTF. Written as DNA, the CDR3 is TGTGCCAGCAGTTTACAGGCGGGGCTGGGGTTTGGCTACACCTTC.